The 9 T cell receptor beta chains below all came from one sample that was sequenced in a study of regulatory T cells in long-lasting Graves disease. The time point denotes: newly diagnosed GD, antithyroid drugs for less than 3 months. PBMCs were the source of the RNA used for TCR sequencing. To make TCR beta libraries, researchers used iRepertoire HTBI primers and Arm-PCR of CDR3 regions. Each CDR3 protein gets one entry after TCRdb re-called the multiplex PCR reads with MiXCR. The sample has 530,000 or so distinct CDR3 sequences, roughly 13% seen once. The data were also submitted as part of a second study, on T cells in Graves' hyperthyroidism and ophthalmopathy.

Sequenced here: peripheral blood mononuclear cells (PBMCs), sampled at new diagnosis, from a patient treated with antithyroid drugs. The receptors come from a man under 40 with Graves disease.

This clonotype was seen more than once but under ten times. This chain uses TRBV27 with TRBJ1-6; D is undetermined. The CDR3 is 14 amino acids. CDR1 is MNHEY and CDR2 is SMNVEV in the germline V gene (reference sequence). Trimming removed 6 bases at V and 9 bases at J, with 15 bases between. CDR3 region: CASSSTFITSPLHF. Written as DNA, the CDR3 is TGTGCCAGCAGCTCGACCTTCATCACTTCACCCCTCCACTTT.

In this sample, this clonotype turned up many times. The chain is built from TRBV20-1 and TRBJ2-1, with 8 nucleotides matching TRBD2. The CDR3 runs 15 residues. The germline gives CDR1 DFQATT, CDR2 SNEGSKA (reference sequence). V lost 6 bases and J lost 0; bases outside the gene matches: 7. This chain's CDR3 is CSAVAGPGSYNEQFF. The CDR3 region has the DNA TGCAGTGCCGTAGCGGGACCTGGCTCCTACAATGAGCAGTTCTTC.

The chain employs TRBV20-1 and TRBJ2-7, with 7 bases lining up with TRBD1. The germline CDR1 and CDR2 sequences are DFQATT and SNEGSKA (reference sequence). Trimming at V came to 6 bases and at J to 4 bases, leaving 12 bases not matched to a gene. The CDR3 consists of 14 residues. The CDR3 protein is CSARGWTGGYEQYF. The DNA of the CDR3 is TGCAGTGCCCGAGGGTGGACAGGCGGTTACGAGCAGTACTTC.

This clonotype was recorded at least ten times. V is TRBV24-1 and J is TRBJ2-1, with 14 positions matching TRBD2. CDR1 is KGHDR and CDR2 is SFDVKD in the germline V gene. V lost 4 bases to trimming and J lost 4 bases; unmatched junction nucleotides: 5. The CDR3 runs to 17 residues. CDR3 sequence: CATSDYGTSGRYNEQFF. CDR3 sequence (DNA): TGTGCCACCAGTGACTACGGGACTAGCGGGAGATACAATGAGCAGTTCTTC.

Many counts were recorded for this clonotype. This chain connects TRBV30 to TRBJ1-1; no definite D call. The V end was cut by 4 bases, the J end by 0 bases, with 6 bases between. CDR1 and CDR2 (germline): GTSNPN, SVGIG (reference sequence). This CDR3 region has 12 residues. The chain's CDR3 is CAWTQLNTEAFF. CDR3 DNA sequence: TGTGCCTGGACGCAACTGAACACTGAAGCTTTCTTT. Full variable domain (remainder filled in from reference TRBV30 and TRBJ1-1): SQTIHQWPATLVQPVGSPLSLECTVEGTSNPNLYWYRQAAGRGLQLLFYSVGIGQISSEVPQNLSASRPQDRQFILSSKKLLLSDSGFYLCAWTQLNTEAFFGQGTRLTVV.

This clonotype came up a few times. The chain is built from TRBV20-1 and TRBJ2-5; a weak D match, TRBD2 (6 bases). The CDR3 has 12 amino acids. V shed 4 bases and J shed 4 bases, with 10 bases lying between them. CDR1 is DFQATT and CDR2 is SNEGSKA in the germline V gene (reference sequence). This chain's CDR3 is CSAIGGTETQYF. CDR3 DNA sequence: TGCAGTGCTATTGGGGGGACAGAGACCCAGTACTTC.

This clonotype was seen at least ten times. The chain recombines TRBV12-3 or TRBV12-4 with TRBJ2-1, with D tentatively TRBD2 (6 bases). The CDR3 covers 14 residues. The V and J ends lost 1 base and 6 bases respectively, with 10 bases between them. DNA of the CDR3: TGTGCCAGCAGTTTAGGCGGGATGATCAATGAGCAGTTCTTC. Translating it yields CASSLGGMINEQFF.

The chain recombines TRBV6-2 or TRBV6-3 with TRBJ2-4, with D perhaps matching TRBD2 (6 bases). Germline V gene sequence: CDR1 MNHEY, CDR2 SVGEGT. V was shortened by 6 bases and J by 0 bases, with 18 bases between the two germline ends. The CDR3 consists of 17 residues. In nucleotides, the CDR3 is TGTGCCAGCAGATCGATGGAGGGCCCCCTAGCCAAAAACATTCAGTACTTC. Residues: CASRSMEGPLAKNIQYF.

This clonotype appeared many times. This chain uses TRBV29-1 with TRBJ2-7; 9 nucleotides agree with TRBD1. The length of the CDR3 is 13 residues. V trimming: 7 bases; J trimming: 2 bases; junction bases outside the gene matches: 6. CDR1 SQVTM and CDR2 ANQGSEA come from the germline V gene. For the CDR3, the DNA is TGCAGCGGGACGGGACAGGGAGCCTACGAGCAGTACTTC. Its translation is CSGTGQGAYEQYF.